The clone carrying this TCR beta chain occurred many times. Its antigen remains unknown. In germline, CDR1 is DFQATT, CDR2 SNEGSKA (reference sequence). The CDR3 is 15 residues long. V lost 5 bases and J lost 3; bases outside the gene matches: 4. Time point described: patch test 3, about 24 weeks after DPC sensitization. The treatment denotes: therapeutic diphenylcyclopropenone sensitization with weekly scalp DPC. Phlebotomy was performed prior to application of every patch test. The sample belongs to a study of human T cells and chemical hapten exposure. In the study overall: A 2 cm by 2 cm inner upper arm patch received 2% DPC for sensitization.

Each CDR3 protein gets one entry after TCRdb re-called the RACE reads with MiXCR. Among approximately 80,000 distinct CDR3 sequences, 11% were seen once, and the ten largest hold under 4.5%. Study results and limitations: No alteration of TCRs above 1 in 1000 frequency was seen with DPC sensitization.

The starting material was whole blood, obtained in connection with sensitization to the hapten diphenylcyclopropenone (DPC). This clonotype originated in a woman aged 45-59 years with alopecia areata. Some clones in this sample may be carry-over from other donors' samples. The chain recombines TRBV20-1 with TRBJ2-7; TRBD2 matches 16 bases. The CDR3 reads CSADGTSGGDYEQYF. CDR3 sequence (DNA): TGCAGTGCTGACGGGACTAGCGGGGGGGACTACGAGCAGTACTTC.